A single sample gave rise to the 14 T cell receptor beta chains below, sequenced in a study of identical twins. TCRdb re-derived calls from the 5' RACE reads in MiXCR, one entry per CDR3 protein. This sample has about 660,000 distinct CDR3 sequences; approximately 9% occur once, and the top ten carry roughly 0.9%. This same sample was also taken into another study, of yellow fever vaccine responses in identical twins.

The specimen sequenced was PBMCs. The receptors here all came from a woman younger than 30 in good health.

This clonotype occurred many times. The genes are TRBV28 and TRBJ2-1; 7 bases are a match to TRBD2. With 2 bases clipped from V and 3 bases from J, the junction kept 4 bases outside the gene matches. Germline assignment: CDR1 MDHEN and CDR2 SYDVKM. The CDR3 consists of 15 residues. The CDR3 sequence is CASSLGGRDYNEQFF. The CDR3 DNA follows: TGTGCCAGCAGTTTAGGTGGGAGGGACTACAATGAGCAGTTCTTC.

This clonotype has at least ten counts. The chain combines TRBV7-9 with TRBJ2-1; 12 bases align to TRBD2. The CDR3 is 14 residues long. V dropped 7 bases and J dropped 5; count of bases not matched to a gene: 3. Looked up from germline, CDR1 is SEHNR and CDR2 is FQNEAQ (reference sequence). This CDR3 is CASTGLAGNNEQFF. The CDR3, as DNA: TGTGCCAGCACGGGACTAGCGGGTAACAATGAGCAGTTCTTC.

The gene calls are TRBV6-1 and TRBJ2-3; D not certain. CDR1 MNHNS and CDR2 SASEGT come from the germline V gene. Trimming took off 5 bases at V and 5 bases at J, with 17 bases between the two ends. The CDR3 runs 15 residues. As DNA, the CDR3 is TGTGCCAGCAGTCTCTCCAGGCATAGTGGAGATACGCAGTATTTT. As protein: CASSLSRHSGDTQYF.

The table lists this clonotype with a few counts. This chain uses TRBV6-2 or TRBV6-3 with TRBJ2-5; TRBD2 might be the D (6 bases). This CDR3 spans 11 amino acids. The germline CDR1 and CDR2 sequences are MNHEY and SVGEGT. V was cut by 7 bases and J by 7 bases, with 10 bases left in between. This CDR3 is CASTDGGTQYF. The CDR3 DNA is TGTGCCAGCACGGACGGGGGGACCCAGTACTTC.

Comment on this clonotype: One end of the junction does not line up with germline, which may come from a read error. For the CDR3, the DNA is TGCGCCAGCAGTGAATCGGAGGGGATGGCCTCTTCCTACGAGCAGTACTTC. It translates to CASSESEGMASSYEQYF. The genes are TRBV23-1 and TRBJ2-7; TRBD2 is a possible D gene (6 bases). TRBV23-1 is marked as an open reading frame, function uncertain. CDR3 size: 17 residues.

This clonotype was counted between two and nine times. The chain is built from TRBV12-3 or TRBV12-4 and TRBJ1-5, with a tentative D call TRBD1 (5 bases). The CDR3 is made up of 14 amino acids. Deletions cut 4 bases from V and 4 bases from J, with 11 bases between. The CDR3 sequence is CASSSQGLNQPQHF. Here the CDR3 DNA reads TGTGCCAGCAGTTCCCAGGGTTTGAATCAGCCCCAGCATTTT.

The chain has TRBV6-1 and TRBJ2-7; 10 bases line up with TRBD1. With 5 bases clipped from V and 2 bases from J, the junction kept 6 bases outside the gene matches. CDR1 and CDR2 from the germline V gene are MNHNS and SASEGT. The CDR3 loop spans 15 amino acids. CDR3 nucleotide sequence: TGTGCCAGCAGTCCCGGGACAGGGGTTACCTACGAGCAGTACTTC. As protein: CASSPGTGVTYEQYF.

This clonotype was counted at least ten times. The rearrangement links TRBV7-9 to TRBJ2-3; no clear D gene. CDR3 length: 16 residues. V was shortened by 2 bases and J by 1 base, with 13 bases between the two germline ends. Germline V CDR1 and CDR2: SEHNR, FQNEAQ (reference sequence). CDR3: CASSLIPSEGTDTQYF. CDR3 nucleotide sequence: TGTGCCAGCAGCTTAATTCCGAGCGAGGGCACAGATACGCAGTATTTT. Looking up the rest from reference TRBV7-9 and TRBJ2-3 gives the full variable domain: DTGVSQNPRHKITKRGQNVTFRCDPISEHNRLYWYRQTLGQGPEFLTYFQNEAQLEKSRLLSDRFSAERPKGSFSTLEIQRTEQGDSAMYLCASSLIPSEGTDTQYFGPGTRLTVL.

This clonotype has just a few counts. V is TRBV6-5 and J is TRBJ2-7; D is uncertain. This CDR3 contains 17 residues. Germline CDR1 MNHEY, CDR2 SVGAGI. V shed 0 bases and J shed 0 bases, with 15 bases lying between them. The CDR3 sequence: CASSYSNRLTSSYEQYF. CDR3 sequence (DNA): TGTGCCAGCAGTTACTCGAATAGACTCACATCCTCCTACGAGCAGTACTTC.

This clonotype was seen ten or more times. The V gene is TRBV3-1, the J gene TRBJ2-3; the D is unclear. In germline, CDR1 is LGHDT, CDR2 YNNKEL (reference sequence). The CDR3 loop spans 13 amino acids. Trimming took off 1 base at V and 4 bases at J, with 6 bases between the two ends. This CDR3 reads CASSQGWADTQYF. The CDR3 nucleotides read TGTGCCAGCAGCCAAGGGTGGGCAGATACGCAGTATTTT.

V usage is TRBV6-5 and J usage is TRBJ2-2; TRBD1 or TRBD2 may be the D gene (5 bases each). Germline values: CDR1 MNHEY, CDR2 SVGAGI. V lost 2 bases and J 4 bases, leaving 11 bases between the germline ends. The CDR3 consists of 15 residues. For the CDR3, the DNA is TGTGCCAGCAGTTACGGGGGTGGGGTCACCGGGGAGCTGTTTTTT. Translated: CASSYGGGVTGELFF.

The chain recombines TRBV7-9 with TRBJ2-2; 9 nucleotides match TRBD1. The CDR3 has 16 amino acids. Trimming took 2 bases from V and 2 from J; bases not matched to a gene: 3. Germline lookup yields CDR1 SEHNR and CDR2 FQNEAQ (reference sequence). The CDR3 DNA sequence: TGTGCCAGCAGCTTAACGGGACAGGGCAACACCGGGGAGCTGTTTTTT. Amino acid sequence: CASSLTGQGNTGELFF.

The rearrangement joins TRBV3-1 to TRBJ2-7, with D possibly matching TRBD1 (6 bases). The germline V gene encodes CDR1 LGHDT and CDR2 YNNKEL (reference sequence). Trimming took 6 bases from V and 0 from J, leaving 15 bases between them. The CDR3 covers 15 residues. DNA of the CDR3: TGTGCCAGCAGTCAGTCCCGGGACACCTCCTACGAGCAGTACTTC. It specifies CASSQSRDTSYEQYF.

Of note for this clonotype: The junction departs from germline at one end; a sequencing error may be responsible. This chain uses TRBV12-3 or TRBV12-4 with TRBJ2-5; 8 bases agree with TRBD1. The CDR3 has 19 residues. The CDR3 region is CTSSLATAWNRGDGETQYF. CDR3 in DNA: TGTACCAGCAGTTTAGCGACTGCATGGAACAGGGGGGATGGAGAGACCCAGTACTTC.